This T cell receptor beta chain appears in the sequencing data of a study of cytomegalovirus exposure and HLA in healthy donors. The study, taken as a whole, reports: Of the V segments, some could not be distinguished, including TRBV6-2 and TRBV6-3, and were excluded.

Germline V gene data show CDR1 as SGHRS and CDR2 as YFSETQ. The CDR3 is 14 amino acids. Trimming took off 2 bases at V and 2 bases at J, with 9 bases between the two ends. PCR involved 60 Vbeta and 13 Jbeta primers. Profiled with immunoSEQ multiplex PCR; TCRdb holds only in-frame clones, not every one. Of 170,000 or so clones listed, approximately 80% are singletons. Only one count was recorded for this clone. No antigen is known for it. This TCR was recovered from a woman aged 50 to 60 in good health and CMV-seronegative. The chain employs TRBV5-1 and TRBJ2-3; weak D call: TRBD1 (6 bases). The sequencing input was PBMCs. CDR3: CASSFGQTTDTQYF. The CDR3 nucleotides are TGCGCCAGCAGCTTTGGACAGACCACAGATACGCAGTATTTT.